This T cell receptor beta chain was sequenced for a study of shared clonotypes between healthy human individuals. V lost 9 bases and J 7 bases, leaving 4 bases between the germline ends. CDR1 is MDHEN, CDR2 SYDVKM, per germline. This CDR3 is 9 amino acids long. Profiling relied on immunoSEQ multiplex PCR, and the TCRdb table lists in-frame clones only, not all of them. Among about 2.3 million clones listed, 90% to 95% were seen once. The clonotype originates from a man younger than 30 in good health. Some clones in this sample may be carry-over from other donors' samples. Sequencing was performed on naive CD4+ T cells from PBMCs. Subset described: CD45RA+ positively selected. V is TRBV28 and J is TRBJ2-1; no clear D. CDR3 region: CARGNEQFF. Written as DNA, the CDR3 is TGTGCCAGAGGAAATGAGCAGTTCTTC.